The T cell receptor (beta chain) under discussion was sequenced for a study of CD8+CD57+ T cells in acquired aplastic anemia. Genomic DNA acted as the template from which TCR beta VDJ combination and CDR3 sequence profiling were carried out. TCRdb reanalysed the reads using MiXCR and keeps one entry per CDR3 protein. The sample carries about 150,000 distinct CDR3 sequences, around 47% recorded once. This clonotype was detected many times. Its specificity is not known. An expansion of CD8+CD57+ cells by flow cytometry had been shown in patients chosen for sequencing. Study-wide points: It was found that roughly 31 CD8+ CDR3 sequences were shared between patients and controls.

This receptor was identified in a human donor with aplastic anemia. The specimen was sorted CD4+, CD8+, or CD8+CD57+ T cells (not recorded which) from PBMCs.

The CDR3 DNA follows: TGCAGTGCCCTAACCCGGTCAGGGAGCTCCTATAATTCACCCCTCCACTTT. Protein: CSALTRSGSSYNSPLHF. The gene calls are TRBV20-1 and TRBJ1-6, with D tentatively TRBD1 (5 bases). The CDR3 extends over 17 amino acids. Between the trimmed V and J ends, which lost 6 bases and 0 bases, there was a span of 18 bases. Germline V gene data show CDR1 as DFQATT and CDR2 as SNEGSKA (reference sequence).